The rows below give T cell receptor beta chains drawn from one sample of a study of T-cell reconstitution after alpha-beta-depleted transplantation in children. TCRdb used MiXCR to reprocess the PCR reads, holding one entry per CDR3 protein. This sample has roughly 490,000 distinct CDR3 sequences, with approximately 10% found just once. Sequenced here: PBMCs, mostly from graft donor cells, sampled 180 days after TCRalphabeta/CD19-depleted stem cell transplant. These TCRs come from a female patient aged 2-15 years who had a stem cell transplant for aplastic anemia, so the T cells may come from the graft donor. Both conserved end residues are part of each CDR3. Each record gives: CDR3 protein, CDR3 DNA, D gene, clone size, V gene, J gene. A D gene is named only where the DNA matches it firmly. Only part of the rows carry a size: once, few, many, or a class if the clone is expanded.

CASSSGRAYGYTF	TGTGCCAGCAGCTCGGGACGGGCCTATGGCTACACCTTC	-	many	TRBV7-2	TRBJ1-2
CASSQWSSQETQYF	TGTGCCAGCAGCCAATGGTCCAGCCAAGAGACCCAGTACTTC	-	-	TRBV3-1	TRBJ2-5
CASSVEAGGPSIQYF	TGTGCCAGCAGCGTAGAGGCGGGAGGGCCTTCCATTCAGTACTTC	TRBD2	few	TRBV9	TRBJ2-4
CASSLSQGTYNSPLHF	TGCGCCAGCAGCTTGTCACAGGGAACCTATAATTCACCCCTCCACTTT	-	-	TRBV5-1	TRBJ1-6
CASSFSLAGGLYNEQFF	TGTGCCAGCAGCTTCAGCCTAGCGGGAGGGCTTTACAATGAGCAGTTCTTC	TRBD2	-	TRBV7-8	TRBJ2-1
CASSEASGRGEQFF	TGCGCCAGCAGCGAGGCTAGCGGGAGAGGCGAGCAGTTCTTC	TRBD2	few	TRBV5-1	TRBJ2-1
CASSTEGIGELFF	TGCGCCAGCAGCACGGAAGGGATCGGGGAGCTGTTTTTT	-	few	TRBV5-1	TRBJ2-2
CASSYSPTLGQETQYF	TGTGCCAGCAGTTACTCTCCAACTCTTGGGCAAGAGACCCAGTACTTC	-	few	TRBV6-5	TRBJ2-5
CASSQPRQPGELFF	TGTGCCAGCAGCCAACCCCGACAGCCCGGGGAGCTGTTTTTT	-	many	TRBV3-1	TRBJ2-2
CASSLGIAGGLYEQYF	TGTGCCAGCAGCTTGGGTATAGCGGGGGGACTCTACGAGCAGTACTTC	TRBD2	few	TRBV7-2	TRBJ2-7
CATTPGLAGTGELFF	TGTGCCACCACTCCGGGACTAGCGGGTACCGGGGAGCTGTTTTTT	TRBD2	few	TRBV10-3	TRBJ2-2
CASSAGGWEKLFF	TGTGCCAGCAGCGCAGGGGGCTGGGAAAAACTGTTTTTT	TRBD1	few	TRBV28	TRBJ1-4
CASRPVGTGELFF	TGTGCCAGCAGGCCGGTAGGCACCGGGGAGCTGTTTTTT	-	-	TRBV27	TRBJ2-2
CSVETPWDSHEKLFF	TGCAGCGTTGAGACCCCTTGGGACAGTCATGAAAAACTGTTTTTT	TRBD1	few	TRBV29-1	TRBJ1-4
CSAFYTGTGALSSYNEQFF	TGCAGCGCATTTTATACCGGGACAGGGGCCCTAAGCTCCTACAATGAGCAGTTCTTC	TRBD1	few	TRBV29-1	TRBJ2-1
CASSLVNGAAEAFF	TGTGCCAGCAGCTTAGTTAATGGGGCTGCTGAAGCTTTCTTT	-	many	TRBV7-9	TRBJ1-1
CASSLLSQPQHF	TGTGCCAGCAGTTTATTATCTCAGCCCCAGCATTTT	-	few	TRBV27	TRBJ1-5
CASSLAEQHLNEQFF	TGCGCCAGCAGCTTGGCCGAACAGCACCTCAATGAGCAGTTCTTC	-	few	TRBV5-1	TRBJ2-1
CASSFPGSPYNEQFF	TGTGCCAGCAGTTTTCCGGGATCCCCATACAATGAGCAGTTCTTC	-	-	TRBV6-5	TRBJ2-1
CASSVWRGGSYNEQFF	TGTGCCAGCAGCGTATGGCGGGGAGGCTCCTACAATGAGCAGTTCTTC	-	-	TRBV9	TRBJ2-1
CASSSHAGPYGYTF	TGTGCCAGCAGTTCCCACGCGGGACCCTATGGCTACACCTTC	-	-	TRBV28	TRBJ1-2
CASSPQTGASEAFF	TGTGCCAGCTCACCCCAAACAGGGGCCTCTGAAGCTTTCTTT	TRBD1	-	TRBV18	TRBJ1-1
CASSYSNRPNNEQFF	TGTGCCAGCAGTTACAGTAACAGGCCGAACAATGAGCAGTTCTTC	-	few	TRBV6-2/TRBV6-3	TRBJ2-1
CAISASRDNGISNQPQHF	TGTGCCATCAGCGCAAGCCGGGACAACGGAATTAGCAATCAGCCCCAGCATTTT	-	-	TRBV10-3	TRBJ1-5
CASSGIFRNTGELFF	TGTGCCTCCTCCGGCATTTTCAGGAACACCGGGGAGCTGTTTTTT	-	few	TRBV30	TRBJ2-2
CASEPLSANTGELFF	TGTGCCTCCGAACCCCTGAGCGCGAACACCGGGGAGCTGTTTTTT	-	-	TRBV3-1	TRBJ2-2
CASSHITSATGNTIYF	TGTGCCAGCAGCCATATTACAAGCGCCACTGGAAACACCATATATTTT	-	few	TRBV4-2	TRBJ1-3
CASSPWPITGVTGELFF	TGTGCCAGCAGTCCATGGCCCATCACAGGGGTCACCGGGGAGCTGTTTTTT	TRBD1	few	TRBV27	TRBJ2-2
CASSDGTAGANVLTF	TGCGCCAGCAGTGACGGGACAGCTGGGGCCAACGTCCTGACTTTC	TRBD1	many	TRBV10-1	TRBJ2-6
CASSRDLNTGELFF	TGTGCCAGCAGCCGGGATTTGAACACCGGGGAGCTGTTTTTT	-	many	TRBV14	TRBJ2-2
CAWSVRFQETQYF	TGTGCCTGGAGTGTACGGTTCCAAGAGACCCAGTACTTC	-	-	TRBV30	TRBJ2-5
CASSWGDPNSPLHF	TGTGCCAGCAGTTGGGGGGACCCGAATTCACCCCTCCACTTT	-	few	TRBV7-9	TRBJ1-6
CASSSPTSGTETQYF	TGTGCCAGCAGCTCACCAACTAGCGGGACCGAGACCCAGTACTTC	TRBD2	-	TRBV7-9	TRBJ2-5
CASRPLGTGNTEAFF	TGTGCCAGCAGGCCCCTTGGGACAGGGAACACTGAAGCTTTCTTT	TRBD1	few	TRBV12-3/TRBV12-4	TRBJ1-1
CASSTRRGRSAQYF	TGTGCCAGCAGTACCCGCAGGGGAAGATCGGCCCAGTACTTC	-	-	TRBV11-1	TRBJ2-5
CASRGGLAKGNEQFF	TGTGCCAGCAGGGGGGGACTAGCGAAAGGGAATGAGCAGTTCTTC	TRBD2	few	TRBV12-3/TRBV12-4	TRBJ2-1
CSARSPPGLGQFF	TGCAGTGCTAGATCCCCCCCGGGTTTAGGGCAGTTCTTC	-	many	TRBV20-1	TRBJ2-1
CSASFEEAHYEQYF	TGCAGTGCTAGTTTCGAGGAGGCCCACTACGAGCAGTACTTC	-	-	TRBV20-1	TRBJ2-7
CASSWGQNQPQHF	TGTGCCAGCAGTTGGGGACAGAATCAGCCCCAGCATTTT	TRBD1	-	TRBV28	TRBJ1-5
CASSSTGTGSEKLFF	TGTGCCAGCAGTTCTACCGGGACAGGGTCTGAAAAACTGTTTTTT	TRBD1	-	TRBV25-1	TRBJ1-4
CASSPRDNRDTDTQYF	TGTGCCAGCAGCCCAAGGGACAACAGGGACACAGATACGCAGTATTTT	-	few	TRBV7-9	TRBJ2-3
CASSSVSNQPQHF	TGTGCCAGCAGTTCAGTTAGCAATCAGCCCCAGCATTTT	-	many	TRBV7-8	TRBJ1-5
CSGEGSGSQETQYF	TGCAGCGGGGAGGGGAGCGGGAGCCAAGAGACCCAGTACTTC	TRBD2	many	TRBV29-1	TRBJ2-5